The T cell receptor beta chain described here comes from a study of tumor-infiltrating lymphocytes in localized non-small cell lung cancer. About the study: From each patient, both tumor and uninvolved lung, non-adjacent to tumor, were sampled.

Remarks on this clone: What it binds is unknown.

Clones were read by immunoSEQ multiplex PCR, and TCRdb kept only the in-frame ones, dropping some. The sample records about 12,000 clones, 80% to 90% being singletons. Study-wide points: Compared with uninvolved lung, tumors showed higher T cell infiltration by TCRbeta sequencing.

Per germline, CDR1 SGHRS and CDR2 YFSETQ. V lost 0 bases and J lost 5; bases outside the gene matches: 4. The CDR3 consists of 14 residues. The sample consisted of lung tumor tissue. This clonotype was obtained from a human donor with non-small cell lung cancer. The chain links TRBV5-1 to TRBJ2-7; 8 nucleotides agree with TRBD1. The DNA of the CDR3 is TGCGCCAGCAGCTTGGCAGGACAGGGTGACGAGCAGTACTTC. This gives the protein CASSLAGQGDEQYF.